Listed below are T cell receptor beta chains from one sample, sequenced in a study of response to subunit inactivated influenza vaccine. One entry per CDR3 protein, called by TCRdb with MiXCR from the RT-PCR reads. The repertoire holds roughly 500,000 distinct CDR3 sequences, with approximately 16% as singletons. The specimen comprised CD4+ T cells sorted from PBMCs, sampled less than 25 months after vaccination. The receptors were gathered from a man aged 50 to 69 who received an inactivated influenza vaccine. CDR3s include the opening cysteine and the closing phenylalanine or tryptophan. D genes are given only for firm matches. Expanded clones are given a class, and other clones once, few, many or no size at all.

J gene: TRBJ2-3; clone size: -; D gene: TRBD2; V gene: TRBV4-1; CDR3 protein: CASSQDSGLEQYF; CDR3 DNA: TGCGCCAGCAGCCAAGATTCGGGACTAGAGCAGTATTTT
J gene: TRBJ1-6; clone size: few; D gene: -; V gene: TRBV20-1; CDR3 protein: CSAPTGSNSPLHF; CDR3 DNA: TGCAGTGCCCCGACGGGAAGTAATTCACCCCTCCACTTT
J gene: TRBJ2-1; clone size: few; D gene: -; V gene: TRBV2; CDR3 protein: CAIRQNEQFF; CDR3 DNA: TGTGCCATCAGGCAAAATGAGCAGTTCTTC
J gene: TRBJ1-1; clone size: -; D gene: -; V gene: TRBV5-1; CDR3 protein: CASSYDLRGNTEAFF; CDR3 DNA: TGCGCCAGCTCATACGACCTACGGGGGAACACTGAAGCTTTCTTT
J gene: TRBJ2-3; clone size: many; D gene: -; V gene: TRBV10-3; CDR3 protein: CASSRGVSDTQYF; CDR3 DNA: TGTGCCAGCTCCCGCGGGGTCTCAGATACGCAGTATTTT
J gene: TRBJ2-1; clone size: -; D gene: TRBD2; V gene: TRBV7-9; CDR3 protein: CASSLKEVWSSGRAGSYNEQFF; CDR3 DNA: TGTGCCAGCAGCTTAAAAGAGGTTTGGTCTAGCGGGAGGGCTGGTTCCTACAATGAGCAGTTCTTC
J gene: TRBJ2-1; clone size: few; D gene: -; V gene: TRBV29-1; CDR3 protein: CSGRQVTYNEQFF; CDR3 DNA: TGCAGCGGACGACAGGTGACCTACAATGAGCAGTTCTTC
J gene: TRBJ2-1; clone size: -; D gene: TRBD1; V gene: TRBV3-1; CDR3 protein: CASSPLGQGSNEQFF; CDR3 DNA: TGTGCCAGCAGCCCTTTGGGACAGGGATCCAATGAGCAGTTCTTC
J gene: TRBJ1-5; clone size: -; D gene: -; V gene: TRBV5-1; CDR3 protein: CASSPDGWQPQHF; CDR3 DNA: TGCGCCAGCAGCCCGGACGGTTGGCAGCCCCAGCATTTT
J gene: TRBJ1-5; clone size: -; D gene: -; V gene: TRBV6-1; CDR3 protein: CASRQGSQPQHF; CDR3 DNA: TGTGCCAGCAGGCAGGGGAGTCAGCCCCAGCATTTT
J gene: TRBJ1-6; clone size: -; D gene: -; V gene: TRBV3-1; CDR3 protein: CASSQSSGGSPLHF; CDR3 DNA: TGTGCCAGCAGCCAAAGCTCGGGGGGATCACCCCTCCACTTT
J gene: TRBJ2-2; clone size: few; D gene: -; V gene: TRBV10-3; CDR3 protein: CAIMTGQKTTGELFF; CDR3 DNA: TGTGCCATTATGACGGGCCAGAAAACGACCGGGGAGCTGTTTTTT
J gene: TRBJ2-3; clone size: few; D gene: -; V gene: TRBV4-1; CDR3 protein: CASSRGGNLDTQYF; CDR3 DNA: TGCGCCAGCAGCCGCGGGGGCAATTTAGATACGCAGTATTTT
J gene: TRBJ2-3; clone size: few; D gene: TRBD2; V gene: TRBV20-1; CDR3 protein: CSARVGTSWYTDTQYF; CDR3 DNA: TGCAGTGCTAGAGTTGGGACTAGTTGGTACACAGATACGCAGTATTTT
J gene: TRBJ2-3; clone size: few; D gene: -; V gene: TRBV6-5; CDR3 protein: CASSYEGRSTDTQYF; CDR3 DNA: TGTGCCAGCAGTTACGAGGGAAGGAGCACAGATACGCAGTATTTT
J gene: TRBJ2-3; clone size: many; D gene: TRBD1; V gene: TRBV5-1; CDR3 protein: CASSPWTGSADTQYF; CDR3 DNA: TGCGCCAGCAGCCCGTGGACAGGGAGCGCAGATACGCAGTATTTT
J gene: TRBJ2-7; clone size: -; D gene: TRBD2; V gene: TRBV3-1; CDR3 protein: CASSPKGGLAGYEQYF; CDR3 DNA: TGTGCCAGCAGTCCGAAGGGGGGACTAGCGGGCTACGAGCAGTACTTC
J gene: TRBJ2-5; clone size: -; D gene: -; V gene: TRBV5-1; CDR3 protein: CASSLAQKETQYF; CDR3 DNA: TGCGCCAGCAGTTTAGCACAGAAAGAGACCCAGTACTTC
J gene: TRBJ2-1; clone size: -; D gene: TRBD1; V gene: TRBV20-1; CDR3 protein: CSAAGTGRFDEQFF; CDR3 DNA: TGCAGTGCGGCCGGGACAGGGCGATTTGATGAGCAGTTCTTC
J gene: TRBJ2-7; clone size: few; D gene: -; V gene: TRBV7-2; CDR3 protein: CASSLAHPTYEQYF; CDR3 DNA: TGTGCCAGCAGCTTAGCCCACCCCACTTACGAGCAGTACTTC
J gene: TRBJ2-7; clone size: few; D gene: -; V gene: TRBV6-2/TRBV6-3; CDR3 protein: CASRVRGEIYEQYF; CDR3 DNA: TGTGCCAGCAGGGTCAGAGGTGAGATCTACGAGCAGTACTTC
J gene: TRBJ2-3; clone size: -; D gene: -; V gene: TRBV7-2; CDR3 protein: CASSAQSGNTQYF; CDR3 DNA: TGTGCCAGCAGCGCCCAGTCCGGGAATACGCAGTATTTT
J gene: TRBJ2-3; clone size: -; D gene: -; V gene: TRBV7-2; CDR3 protein: CASSNGGRADTQYF; CDR3 DNA: TGTGCCAGCAGCAACGGGGGGCGGGCAGATACGCAGTATTTT
J gene: TRBJ2-7; clone size: -; D gene: TRBD1; V gene: TRBV7-8; CDR3 protein: CASSLDRTGKEYF; CDR3 DNA: TGTGCCAGCAGCTTAGATAGGACAGGGAAGGAGTACTTC
J gene: TRBJ1-1; clone size: many; D gene: -; V gene: TRBV20-1; CDR3 protein: CSARRMNTEAFF; CDR3 DNA: TGCAGTGCTAGACGGATGAACACTGAAGCTTTCTTT
J gene: TRBJ1-5; clone size: -; D gene: TRBD1; V gene: TRBV7-2; CDR3 protein: CASSDDRVSNQPQHF; CDR3 DNA: TGTGCCAGCAGCGACGACAGGGTCAGCAATCAGCCCCAGCATTTT
J gene: TRBJ2-3; clone size: few; D gene: -; V gene: TRBV20-1; CDR3 protein: CSARVATDTQYF; CDR3 DNA: TGCAGTGCTAGAGTCGCGACAGATACGCAGTATTTT
J gene: TRBJ2-3; clone size: -; D gene: -; V gene: TRBV20-1; CDR3 protein: CSARPAITDTQYF; CDR3 DNA: TGCAGTGCTAGGCCCGCTATCACAGATACGCAGTATTTT
J gene: TRBJ2-1; clone size: -; D gene: TRBD2; V gene: TRBV14; CDR3 protein: CASSHPAGGPFYNEQFF; CDR3 DNA: TGTGCCAGCAGCCACCCAGCGGGAGGGCCTTTTTACAATGAGCAGTTCTTC
J gene: TRBJ2-7; clone size: -; D gene: -; V gene: TRBV20-1; CDR3 protein: CSAGWSGLSYEQYF; CDR3 DNA: TGCAGTGCTGGTTGGTCAGGGCTGTCCTACGAGCAGTACTTC
J gene: TRBJ2-2; clone size: many; D gene: -; V gene: TRBV20-1; CDR3 protein: CSARPTTNTGELFF; CDR3 DNA: TGCAGTGCTAGACCCACGACTAACACCGGGGAGCTGTTTTTT
J gene: TRBJ1-1; clone size: -; D gene: -; V gene: TRBV19; CDR3 protein: CATRSGERNTEAFF; CDR3 DNA: TGTGCCACTCGTTCAGGGGAGAGGAACACTGAAGCTTTCTTT
J gene: TRBJ2-7; clone size: -; D gene: TRBD1; V gene: TRBV7-6; CDR3 protein: CASSSLGTAAYEQYF; CDR3 DNA: TGTGCCAGCAGCTCCCTTGGGACAGCCGCCTACGAGCAGTACTTC
J gene: TRBJ2-2; clone size: few; D gene: TRBD1; V gene: TRBV2; CDR3 protein: CASSQNRGWELFF; CDR3 DNA: TGTGCCAGCAGCCAAAACAGGGGTTGGGAGCTGTTTTTT
J gene: TRBJ2-3; clone size: -; D gene: TRBD2; V gene: TRBV2; CDR3 protein: CASSDSSGMYTQYF; CDR3 DNA: TGTGCCAGCAGTGACAGTAGCGGGATGTATACGCAGTATTTT
J gene: TRBJ2-3; clone size: -; D gene: -; V gene: TRBV15; CDR3 protein: CATSRDINADTQYF; CDR3 DNA: TGTGCCACCAGCAGAGATATCAACGCAGATACGCAGTATTTT
J gene: TRBJ2-5; clone size: many; D gene: -; V gene: TRBV7-9; CDR3 protein: CASSLEGGGTQYF; CDR3 DNA: TGTGCCAGCAGCTTAGAAGGTGGGGGGACCCAGTACTTC
J gene: TRBJ2-3; clone size: few; D gene: -; V gene: TRBV24-1; CDR3 protein: CATSPRDPLGDTQYF; CDR3 DNA: TGTGCCACCAGTCCCCGGGACCCATTGGGAGATACGCAGTATTTT
J gene: TRBJ2-1; clone size: -; D gene: -; V gene: TRBV3-1; CDR3 protein: CASSSKGRRAYNEQFF; CDR3 DNA: TGTGCCAGCAGCTCTAAGGGACGGCGGGCCTACAATGAGCAGTTCTTC
J gene: TRBJ1-5; clone size: few; D gene: -; V gene: TRBV6-2/TRBV6-3; CDR3 protein: CASRTSGGDQPQHF; CDR3 DNA: TGTGCCAGCAGGACGTCGGGGGGCGATCAGCCCCAGCATTTT
J gene: TRBJ2-3; clone size: -; D gene: TRBD1; V gene: TRBV11-2; CDR3 protein: CASSSRGQGIDTQYF; CDR3 DNA: TGTGCCAGCAGCTCCCGGGGACAGGGGATAGATACGCAGTATTTT
J gene: TRBJ1-1; clone size: few; D gene: -; V gene: TRBV20-1; CDR3 protein: CSAAIRYRFFTEAFF; CDR3 DNA: TGCAGCGCCGCTATACGATACAGGTTTTTCACTGAAGCTTTCTTT
J gene: TRBJ2-7; clone size: many; D gene: TRBD1; V gene: TRBV5-1; CDR3 protein: CASSLGTGVSYEQYF; CDR3 DNA: TGTGCCAGCAGTTTAGGGACAGGGGTCTCCTACGAGCAGTACTTC
J gene: TRBJ2-5; clone size: many; D gene: -; V gene: TRBV7-9; CDR3 protein: CASSLWAAHQETQYF; CDR3 DNA: TGTGCCAGCAGCTTGTGGGCAGCTCACCAAGAGACCCAGTACTTC
J gene: TRBJ2-7; clone size: few; D gene: -; V gene: TRBV20-1; CDR3 protein: CSASGDLYEQYF; CDR3 DNA: TGCAGTGCTTCGGGAGATCTCTACGAGCAGTACTTC
J gene: TRBJ2-1; clone size: -; D gene: -; V gene: TRBV25-1; CDR3 protein: CASSEGRPHNEQFF; CDR3 DNA: TGTGCCAGCAGTGAGGGCCGCCCGCACAATGAGCAGTTCTTC
J gene: TRBJ2-3; clone size: few; D gene: TRBD2; V gene: TRBV7-2; CDR3 protein: CASNGGGTDTQYF; CDR3 DNA: TGTGCCAGCAACGGGGGGGGCACAGATACGCAGTATTTT
J gene: TRBJ2-1; clone size: few; D gene: -; V gene: TRBV3-1; CDR3 protein: CASSRSTSASNEQFF; CDR3 DNA: TGTGCCAGCAGCCGTTCGACTAGTGCGAGCAATGAGCAGTTCTTC
J gene: TRBJ1-5; clone size: -; D gene: -; V gene: TRBV11-2; CDR3 protein: CASSFSPDSNQPQHF; CDR3 DNA: TGTGCCAGCAGCTTTTCACCAGATAGCAATCAGCCCCAGCATTTT
J gene: TRBJ2-7; clone size: once; D gene: -; V gene: TRBV5-1; CDR3 protein: CASNLVGAYEQYF; CDR3 DNA: TGCGCCAGCAACTTGGTTGGAGCCTACGAGCAGTACTTC
J gene: TRBJ2-1; clone size: few; D gene: -; V gene: TRBV7-8; CDR3 protein: CASSLRTAGNEQFF; CDR3 DNA: TGTGCCAGCAGCTTACGGACAGCTGGGAATGAGCAGTTCTTC
J gene: TRBJ1-4; clone size: few; D gene: -; V gene: TRBV7-9; CDR3 protein: CASSLDVGEKLFF; CDR3 DNA: TGTGCCAGCAGCTTAGACGTTGGAGAAAAACTGTTTTTT